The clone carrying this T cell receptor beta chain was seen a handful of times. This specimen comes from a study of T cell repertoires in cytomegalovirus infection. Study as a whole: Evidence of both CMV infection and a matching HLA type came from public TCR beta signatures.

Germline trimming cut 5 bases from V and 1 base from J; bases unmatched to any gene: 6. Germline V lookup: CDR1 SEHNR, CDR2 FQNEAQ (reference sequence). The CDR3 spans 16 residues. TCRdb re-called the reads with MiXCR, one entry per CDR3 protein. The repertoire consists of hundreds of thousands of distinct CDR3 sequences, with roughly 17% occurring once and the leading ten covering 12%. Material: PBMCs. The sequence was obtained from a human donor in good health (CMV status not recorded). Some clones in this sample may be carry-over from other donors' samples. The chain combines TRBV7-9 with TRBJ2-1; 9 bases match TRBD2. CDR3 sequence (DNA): TGTGCCAGCAGCCCGCGCGCGGGGGGGTCCTACAATGAGCAGTTCTTC. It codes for CASSPRAGGSYNEQFF.